This T cell receptor (beta chain) was profiled in a study of control samples from healthy donors and cancer patients. Sequencing used immunoSEQ multiplex PCR; TCRdb keeps in-frame clones, though not all of them. The sample lists tens of thousands of clones, 91% seen once, with approximately 14% in the top ten. The CDR3 is 15 amino acids. Trimming removed 3 bases from V and 1 base from J, with 13 bases in between. Germline V lookup: CDR1 SGHRS, CDR2 YFSETQ. The sequence derives from a man younger than 45 in good health. Source material: blood. The chain couples TRBV5-1 to TRBJ2-5, with D tentatively TRBD1 or TRBD2 (5 bases each). For the CDR3, the DNA is TGCGCCAGCAGCTCGGGCATGGGACGCCAAGAGACCCAGTACTTC. It yields the protein CASSSGMGRQETQYF.